Each of the 19 T cell receptor beta chains below was sequenced from the same sample in a study of cytomegalovirus exposure and HLA in healthy donors. The PCR was carried out with 60 Vbeta primers and 13 Jbeta primers. The table came from immunoSEQ multiplex PCR; TCRdb's copy has only in-frame clones and leaves some out. The data hold some 65,000 clones, with approximately 71% observed a single time. The specimen sequenced was PBMCs. These receptors all come from a man over 45 in good health and CMV-seropositive.

V is TRBV9 and J is TRBJ2-1; 10 positions agree with TRBD2. J was trimmed by 8 bases and V by 7 bases; bases with no gene match: 6. The CDR3 is 13 amino acids. CDR1 is SGDLS and CDR2 is YYNGEE in the germline V gene. The CDR3 is CASASGSGYEQFF. CDR3 in DNA: TGTGCCAGCGCTAGCGGGAGTGGGTATGAGCAGTTCTTC.

This clone appeared a single time. The V call is TRBV30, the J call TRBJ1-5; tentative D call: TRBD1 (5 bases). Trimming shortened V by 3 bases and J by 2 bases, and 11 bases separated the two germline ends. In germline, CDR1 is GTSNPN, CDR2 SVGIG (reference sequence). The CDR3 sequence is 14 residues long. The CDR3 reads CAWSLWGGNQPQHF. The CDR3 DNA sequence: TGTGCCTGGAGCCTGTGGGGCGGCAATCAGCCCCAGCATTTT.

Written as DNA, the CDR3 is TGTGCCACCAGCAGAGATCAGGCGGGGGGGCAAGAGACCCAGTACTTC. It encodes CATSRDQAGGQETQYF. The chain links TRBV15 to TRBJ2-5, with 9 nucleotides matching TRBD2. After removal of 0 bases from V and 2 bases from J, the junction contained 4 bases not matched to a gene. CDR3 length: 16 amino acids. Germline V lookup: CDR1 LNHNV, CDR2 YYDKDF (reference sequence).

The chain couples TRBV18 to TRBJ2-3; 11 bases are shared with TRBD2. The CDR3 consists of 15 residues. Trimming at V came to 3 bases and at J to 6 bases, leaving 5 bases not matched to a gene. The germline V gene encodes CDR1 KGHSH and CDR2 LQKENI. As DNA, the CDR3 is TGTGCCAGCTCACCTACTAGCGGGAGTCGGGATACGCAGTATTTT. Amino acid sequence: CASSPTSGSRDTQYF.

The rearrangement joins TRBV6-5 to TRBJ1-4; possible D gene TRBD1, 5 bases. The CDR3 totals 14 residues. The ends were cut back, 2 bases at V and 7 bases at J, with 11 bases in the middle. Germline V gives CDR1 MNHEY, CDR2 SVGAGI. DNA for the CDR3: TGTGCCAGCAGTTACGCGGGGACGGCTGAAAAACTGTTTTTT. Encoded protein: CASSYAGTAEKLFF.

The V gene is TRBV5-4, the J gene TRBJ2-5, with a weak D call TRBD1 (5 bases). Deletions cut 4 bases from V and 1 base from J, with 11 bases between. The CDR3 spans 14 residues. The V gene's germline CDR1 is SGHNT and CDR2 YYREEE (reference sequence). DNA of the CDR3: TGTGCCAGCAGCGCGACAGCCTCCCAAGAGACCCAGTACTTC. Protein sequence: CASSATASQETQYF. The complete variable domain, with remaining parts taken from reference TRBV5-4 and TRBJ2-5, reads ETGVTQSPTHLIKTRGQQVTLRCSSQSGHNTVSWYQQALGQGPQFIFQYYREEENGRGNFPPRFSGLQFPNYSSELNVNALELDDSALYLCASSATASQETQYFGPGTRLLVL.

The J gene is TRBJ1-6, the V gene TRBV14, with 7 bases that match TRBD1. The germline V gene has CDR1 SGHDN and CDR2 FVKESK. V shed 4 bases, J shed 4 bases, and the junction held 7 bases outside the gene matches. CDR3 size: 16 residues. CDR3 sequence (DNA): TGTGCCAGCAGCCGAAGGGGGCTAGAGTATAATTCACCCCTCCACTTT. This codes for CASSRRGLEYNSPLHF. The full variable domain, with the rest looked up from reference TRBV14 and TRBJ1-6, is EAGVTQFPSHSVIEKGQTVTLRCDPISGHDNLYWYRRVMGKEIKFLLHFVKESKQDESGMPNNRFLAERTGGTYSTLKVQPAELEDSGVYFCASSRRGLEYNSPLHFGNGTRLTVT.

V is TRBV12-5 and J is TRBJ2-5, with D possibly matching TRBD2 (5 bases). The CDR3 contains 13 residues. Trimming cost V 3 bases and J 2 bases, with 7 bases left between them. The germline V gene encodes CDR1 LGHNT and CDR2 FRNRAP. In nucleotides, the CDR3 is TGTGCTAGTGGTTTTTCGGGGCAAGAGACCCAGTACTTC. Protein product: CASGFSGQETQYF.

This rearrangement joins TRBV28 to TRBJ2-6; 7 bases match TRBD1. The CDR3 is made up of 22 amino acids. Germline CDR1 and CDR2: MDHEN and SYDVKM. After removal of 2 bases from V and 0 bases from J, the junction contained 19 bases not matched to a gene. The CDR3: CASSLNWGQLAERSSGANVLTF. DNA of the CDR3: TGTGCCAGCAGTTTAAATTGGGGACAGTTGGCAGAAAGGAGCTCTGGGGCCAACGTCCTGACTTTC.

The V gene is TRBV7-9, the J gene TRBJ1-6; the D gene is possibly TRBD1 (5 bases). Deletions cut 2 bases from V and 8 bases from J, with 16 bases between. Germline V gives CDR1 SEHNR, CDR2 FQNEAQ (reference sequence). CDR3 length: 16 amino acids. CDR3: CASSLLIGANYSPLHF. The CDR3 region has the DNA TGTGCCAGCAGCTTATTAATAGGGGCTAACTATTCACCCCTCCACTTT.

The chain employs TRBV7-3 and TRBJ2-7, with a possible D match to TRBD1 (5 bases). V dropped 1 base and J dropped 2 bases, with 12 bases sitting between them. The length of the CDR3 is 15 residues. Germline CDR1 SGHTA, CDR2 FQGTGA. The CDR3 loop is CASSLKSQGAYEQYF. The CDR3 DNA is TGTGCCAGCAGCTTAAAATCCCAGGGTGCCTACGAGCAGTACTTC.

The J gene is TRBJ2-5, the V gene TRBV10-2; 13 bases line up with TRBD2. J was trimmed by 5 bases and V by 0 bases; bases with no gene match: 9. CDR3 size: 18 residues. From germline, CDR1 is WSHSY and CDR2 SAAADI. The CDR3 here is CASSESGLAGVVGETQYF. CDR3 DNA sequence: TGCGCCAGCAGTGAGTCAGGACTAGCGGGAGTAGTGGGCGAGACCCAGTACTTC.

The rearrangement links TRBV27 to TRBJ2-3; a weak D match, TRBD2 (7 bases). Trimming cost V 5 bases and J 5 bases, with 20 bases left between them. The CDR3 length is 16 residues. Germline V gene data show CDR1 as MNHEY and CDR2 as SMNVEV (reference sequence). This chain's CDR3 is CASSTLGGRSRDTQYF. The CDR3 DNA sequence: TGTGCCAGCAGTACCCTGGGGGGGCGGTCTAGAGATACGCAGTATTTT.

This clone has only a few counts. The rearrangement links TRBV29-1 to TRBJ2-7, with D maybe TRBD2 (5 bases). The CDR3 consists of 13 residues. CDR1 and CDR2 (germline): SQVTM, ANQGSEA. V dropped 3 bases and J dropped 2 bases, with 11 bases sitting between them. CDR3 DNA sequence: TGCAGCGTTGAGGGCGGGCGGGCCTACGAGCAGTACTTC. Its protein product is CSVEGGRAYEQYF.

The chain uses TRBV30 and TRBJ2-7, with 9 bases fitting TRBD2. CDR3 size: 14 residues. With V trimmed by 1 base and J by 2 bases, 3 bases remained unmatched. CDR1 is GTSNPN, CDR2 SVGIG, per germline (reference sequence). CDR3 DNA sequence: TGTGCCTGGAGTGAGACTAGCGGCCCCTACGAGCAGTACTTC. Translated, it gives CAWSETSGPYEQYF.

This chain connects TRBV10-1 to TRBJ2-3; 8 bases map to TRBD1. Germline loops: CDR1 WNHNN, CDR2 SYGVQD (reference sequence). CDR3 length: 15 amino acids. The J segment lost 1 base and the V segment lost 4 bases, leaving 4 bases of the junction unmatched. The CDR3 DNA reads TGCGCCAGCAGTGGGACAGGGTTGGGCACAGATACGCAGTATTTT. Its protein product is CASSGTGLGTDTQYF.

This chain connects TRBV6-5 to TRBJ1-5; TRBD1 matches at 7 bases. With V trimmed by 6 bases and J by 5 bases, 7 bases remained unmatched. The CDR3 contains 14 residues. The germline V gene encodes CDR1 MNHEY and CDR2 SVGAGI. In nucleotides, the CDR3 is TGTGCCAGCAGGAGACAGGGCGGGGATCAGCCCCAGCATTTT. Its protein is CASRRQGGDQPQHF.

The J gene is TRBJ2-7, the V gene TRBV4-1; D is perhaps TRBD1 (6 bases). The CDR3 contains 15 residues. Per germline, CDR1 MGHRA and CDR2 YSYEKL. Trimming removed 0 bases from V and 2 bases from J, with 11 bases in between. The CDR3 sequence is CASSQEHRAPYEQYF. The CDR3 coding sequence is TGCGCCAGCAGCCAAGAACACAGGGCCCCCTACGAGCAGTACTTC.

This chain links TRBV7-9 with TRBJ2-5, with 8 bases aligning to TRBD2. There are 16 residues in the CDR3. From germline, CDR1 is SEHNR and CDR2 FQNEAQ (reference sequence). V was pared by 4 bases and J by 1 base, with 8 bases of the junction left unmatched. CDR3 region: CASSSLAGIFQETQYF. The CDR3 DNA reads TGTGCCAGCAGCTCCTTAGCGGGGATCTTCCAAGAGACCCAGTACTTC. Filled out from reference TRBV7-9 and TRBJ2-5, the complete variable domain reads DTGVSQNPRHKITKRGQNVTFRCDPISEHNRLYWYRQTLGQGPEFLTYFQNEAQLEKSRLLSDRFSAERPKGSFSTLEIQRTEQGDSAMYLCASSSLAGIFQETQYFGPGTRLLVL.